The rows below give T cell receptor beta chains drawn from one sample of a study of T cell repertoires in cytomegalovirus infection. TCRdb reprocessed the reads with MiXCR, giving one entry per CDR3 protein. The table includes over 250,000 distinct CDR3 sequences, around 20% detected once. Their recognized antigens are unknown. Material: cultured PBMCs, obtained from culture after CMV antigen stimulation. The receptors derive from a human donor in good health (CMV status not recorded). Some clones in this sample may be carry-over from other donors' samples. Each CDR3 is given with its conserved first and last residue. Fields, in order: V gene, J gene, clone size, D gene, CDR3 protein, CDR3 DNA. D genes are given only for firm matches. The listing skips clone size in some rows; elsewhere it reads once, few, many or a size class.

TRBV4-1	TRBJ1-1	-	-	CASSLGRILNTEAFF	TGCGCCAGCAGCCTTGGGAGGATATTGAACACTGAAGCTTTCTTT
TRBV11-2	TRBJ2-1	-	-	CASSFQSRGEQFF	TGTGCCAGCAGCTTTCAGTCTAGAGGGGAGCAGTTCTTC
TRBV6-1	TRBJ2-2	few	-	CASDDSANTGELFF	TGTGCCAGCGACGACAGCGCGAACACCGGGGAGCTGTTTTTT
TRBV7-4	TRBJ2-7	-	-	CASSHQAAGRYEQYF	TGTGCCAGCAGCCATCAGGCGGCCGGACGCTACGAGCAGTACTTC
TRBV7-2	TRBJ2-2	many	TRBD2	CASSSLAGAGTGELFF	TGTGCCAGCAGCTCCCTAGCGGGAGCCGGCACCGGGGAGCTGTTTTTT
TRBV7-2	TRBJ2-5	many	-	CASRMGQGGETQYF	TGTGCCAGCCGGATGGGTCAGGGGGGAGAGACCCAGTACTTC
TRBV7-2	TRBJ2-3	many	TRBD1	CASSLEQPGQSPDTQYF	TGTGCCAGCAGCTTAGAACAACCGGGACAGAGTCCAGATACGCAGTATTTT
TRBV7-9	TRBJ2-1	few	TRBD2	CASSLVRREGYNEQFF	TGTGCCAGCAGCTTAGTTCGTCGGGAGGGCTACAATGAGCAGTTCTTC
TRBV12-3/TRBV12-4	TRBJ2-6	many	-	CASSFGGAGANVLTF	TGTGCCAGCAGTTTTGGGGGGGCCGGGGCCAACGTCCTGACTTTC
TRBV7-4	TRBJ1-1	-	-	CASSIGGGDPEAFF	TGTGCCAGCAGCATAGGTGGGGGCGACCCTGAAGCTTTCTTT
TRBV19	TRBJ2-7	few	-	CASSTSIADEQYF	TGTGCCAGTAGTACAAGCATCGCGGACGAGCAGTACTTC
TRBV7-6	TRBJ1-4	few	-	CASSLQGREGEKLFF	TGTGCCAGCAGCTTACAGGGGCGAGAGGGTGAAAAACTGTTTTTT
TRBV7-6	TRBJ1-3	few	TRBD1	CASSLGSQGATGNTIYF	TGTGCCAGCAGCTTAGGAAGTCAGGGGGCTACTGGAAACACCATATATTTT
TRBV7-2	TRBJ1-1	many	-	CASSPSPGRWGNTEAFF	TGTGCCAGCAGCCCCAGCCCCGGGCGATGGGGAAACACTGAAGCTTTCTTT
TRBV7-9	TRBJ2-5	few	-	CASSPGTGLETQYF	TGTGCCAGCAGCCCTGGAACAGGTCTAGAGACCCAGTACTTC
TRBV7-2	TRBJ1-3	many	-	CASRGSGGPIYF	TGTGCCAGCAGGGGGTCCGGGGGTCCCATATATTTT
TRBV20-1	TRBJ2-7	-	-	CSADRDLLFYEQYF	TGCAGTGCTGATAGGGACTTGCTATTCTACGAGCAGTACTTC
TRBV20-1	TRBJ1-1	-	-	CSALMHGTEAFF	TGCAGTGCTCTGATGCACGGCACTGAAGCTTTCTTT
TRBV10-3	TRBJ1-2	many	-	CAINLLNGDLGGYTF	TGTGCCATCAATCTACTGAATGGGGATTTGGGTGGCTACACCTTC
TRBV2	TRBJ2-3	-	-	CASSDQGWSDTQYF	TGTGCCAGCAGTGACCAGGGATGGTCAGATACGCAGTATTTT
TRBV7-4	TRBJ2-4	-	-	CASSLYESWAANIQYF	TGTGCCAGCAGCTTATACGAATCTTGGGCCGCGAACATTCAGTACTTC
TRBV12-5	TRBJ2-2	-	TRBD1	CASGLAGTGGTGELFF	TGTGCTAGTGGTTTGGCCGGGACAGGGGGCACCGGGGAGCTGTTTTTT
TRBV7-9	TRBJ2-1	-	TRBD2	CASRSTSGRANEQFF	TGTGCCAGCAGATCTACTAGCGGGAGGGCCAATGAGCAGTTCTTC
TRBV5-5	TRBJ2-2	-	TRBD1	CASSFSRRQGAGELFF	TGTGCCAGCAGCTTTAGTAGGAGACAGGGGGCCGGGGAGCTGTTTTTT
TRBV27	TRBJ1-4	few	-	CASGGLATNEKLFF	TGTGCCAGCGGGGGGCTTGCAACTAATGAAAAACTGTTTTTT
TRBV7-2	TRBJ1-1	many	-	CASSFPGRGQAFF	TGTGCCAGCAGCTTCCCGGGGAGGGGCCAAGCTTTCTTT
TRBV27	TRBJ2-7	few	TRBD2	CASSSAGVPIEQYF	TGTGCCAGCAGTTCAGCGGGAGTACCCATAGAGCAGTACTTC
TRBV11-3	TRBJ1-3	many	TRBD1	CASSISGQAGNTIYF	TGTGCCAGCAGCATATCAGGACAGGCCGGAAACACCATATATTTT
TRBV10-1	TRBJ1-1	few	-	CASSESRAALEAFF	TGCGCCAGCAGTGAGTCGCGGGCGGCTCTTGAAGCTTTCTTT
TRBV7-8	TRBJ2-1	many	TRBD1	CASSGTGMGDEQFF	TGTGCCAGCAGCGGGACAGGGATGGGCGATGAGCAGTTCTTC
TRBV24-1	TRBJ2-1	medium-sized	TRBD2	CATSSSGSGNEQFF	TGTGCCACCAGCTCTAGCGGGAGTGGCAATGAGCAGTTCTTC
TRBV15	TRBJ2-3	-	-	CATSPRWDVQDTQYF	TGTGCCACCAGCCCGAGATGGGACGTACAAGATACGCAGTATTTT
TRBV28	TRBJ2-1	-	TRBD2	CASSTLAVYNEQFF	TGTGCCAGCAGTACTCTAGCGGTATACAATGAGCAGTTCTTC
TRBV12-3/TRBV12-4	TRBJ2-5	many	-	CASSPQGRARETQYF	TGTGCCAGCAGCCCACAGGGGAGGGCGAGAGAGACCCAGTACTTC
TRBV20-1	TRBJ1-1	many	-	CSASRMTGNTEAFF	TGCAGTGCTAGTAGGATGACAGGAAACACTGAAGCTTTCTTT
TRBV7-4	TRBJ2-3	-	-	CASSLVTGPSTDTQYF	TGTGCCAGCAGCTTAGTGACGGGGCCTAGCACAGATACGCAGTATTTT
TRBV7-9	TRBJ2-2	-	TRBD1	CASSFPGQGLPGELFF	TGTGCCAGCAGCTTCCCGGGACAGGGACTTCCCGGGGAGCTGTTTTTT
TRBV5-1	TRBJ2-1	-	-	CASSSAHPLAYNEQFF	TGCGCCAGCAGCTCAGCCCACCCTCTGGCCTACAATGAGCAGTTCTTC
TRBV6-6	TRBJ2-7	-	-	CASSRPGSSSYEQYF	TGTGCCAGCAGCCGCCCCGGGTCAAGCTCCTACGAGCAGTACTTC
TRBV12-3/TRBV12-4	TRBJ1-5	many	TRBD1	CASSKTGGNQPQHF	TGTGCCAGCAGTAAGACAGGGGGCAATCAGCCCCAGCATTTT
TRBV4-1	TRBJ2-7	few	TRBD1	CASSPTGAYEQYF	TGCGCCAGCAGCCCGACAGGGGCCTACGAGCAGTACTTC
TRBV7-2	TRBJ1-3	many	-	CASSPTTDSGNTIYF	TGTGCCAGCAGCCCGACGACAGATTCTGGAAACACCATATATTTT
TRBV19	TRBJ1-5	few	TRBD1	CASSIVWQGGISNQPQHF	TGTGCCAGTAGTATAGTTTGGCAAGGGGGCATCAGCAATCAGCCCCAGCATTTT
TRBV7-4	TRBJ1-2	few	-	CASSLKGHGYTF	TGTGCCAGCAGCTTGAAGGGCCATGGCTACACCTTC
TRBV7-2	TRBJ2-5	-	-	CASSLEASRETQYF	TGTGCCAGCAGCTTAGAGGCCAGCCGAGAGACCCAGTACTTC
TRBV28	TRBJ1-2	few	-	CASSRVQGSSGYTF	TGTGCCAGCAGCCGCGTACAGGGCAGCAGCGGCTACACCTTC
TRBV18	TRBJ1-1	-	-	CASSPRQETEAFF	TGTGCCAGCTCACCTAGACAGGAGACTGAAGCTTTCTTT
TRBV4-1	TRBJ2-1	few	TRBD2	CASSQELAGTTEQFF	TGCGCCAGCAGCCAAGAACTAGCGGGGACCACGGAGCAGTTCTTC
TRBV19	TRBJ2-1	few	TRBD2	CASSTRREARDEQFF	TGTGCCAGTAGTACCCGTCGGGAGGCTAGGGATGAGCAGTTCTTC
TRBV20-1	TRBJ2-2	-	TRBD2	CSARRLAGGPGELFF	TGCAGTGCTAGGCGACTAGCGGGAGGGCCCGGGGAGCTGTTTTTT
TRBV28	TRBJ1-1	-	-	CASSYPTENTEAFF	TGTGCCAGCAGTTATCCCACAGAGAACACTGAAGCTTTCTTT
TRBV7-6	TRBJ2-1	many	TRBD2	CASSLWLADNEQFF	TGTGCCAGCAGCTTGTGGCTAGCGGACAATGAGCAGTTCTTC
TRBV25-1	TRBJ2-1	-	-	CASSDSGLNEQFF	TGTGCCAGCAGTGACTCAGGACTAAATGAGCAGTTCTTC
TRBV7-2	TRBJ2-7	many	-	CASSSVAVTYEQYF	TGTGCCAGCAGCTCCGTAGCGGTAACCTACGAGCAGTACTTC